The 6 T cell receptor beta chains below were found in one sample sequenced in a study of human T cells and chemical hapten exposure. Documented time point: pre-sensitization, week 0. As to treatment: therapeutic diphenylcyclopropenone sensitization with weekly scalp DPC. Each CDR3 protein gets one entry after TCRdb re-called the RACE reads with MiXCR. The sample holds 300,000 to 450,000 distinct CDR3 sequences, roughly 5.3% seen once. The starting material was whole blood, obtained in connection with sensitization to the hapten diphenylcyclopropenone (DPC). These receptors originate from a woman in her fifties or sixties with alopecia areata. Some clones in this sample may be carry-over from other donors' samples.

This clonotype occurred a few times. The rearrangement links TRBV14 to TRBJ2-5, with a weak D call TRBD2 (5 bases). Germline CDR1 and CDR2: SGHDN and FVKESK. V was clipped by 0 bases and J by 7 bases, with 15 bases between them. CDR3 length equals 15 residues. The CDR3, as DNA: TGTGCCAGCAGCCAAGATCTTCACGGGGTTGGGACCCAGTACTTC. Amino acids: CASSQDLHGVGTQYF.

Only a few counts were recorded for this clonotype. The chain carries TRBV7-9 and TRBJ2-1; 10 positions agree with TRBD2. The V segment lost 5 bases and the J segment 8 bases; nucleotides outside the gene matches: 15. Germline CDR1 is SEHNR and CDR2 is FQNEAQ (reference sequence). The CDR3 is made up of 17 amino acids. The CDR3 DNA reads TGTGCCAGCAGCCCGAAGGATAAACTAGCGGGGAACCATGAGCAGTTCTTC. It translates to CASSPKDKLAGNHEQFF.

This clonotype was picked up many times. The gene calls are TRBV20-1 and TRBJ2-3; 9 nucleotides match TRBD1. J was trimmed by 3 bases and V by 5 bases; bases with no gene match: 9. Per the germline V gene, CDR1 is DFQATT and CDR2 is SNEGSKA (reference sequence). The CDR3 extends over 15 amino acids. As DNA, the CDR3 is TGCAGTGCTCCTAACAGGGGGCGAAGGACAGATACGCAGTATTTT. Translated: CSAPNRGRRTDTQYF.

This clonotype showed up just a few times. The J gene is TRBJ1-4, the V gene TRBV7-9; 8 nucleotides line up with TRBD1. CDR3 length equals 15 residues. From germline, CDR1 is SEHNR and CDR2 FQNEAQ (reference sequence). The V gene end was trimmed by 5 bases and the J gene end by 4 bases; junction bases not matched to a gene: 6. In DNA form, the CDR3 reads TGTGCCAGCAGCACCGACAGGGGAATTAATGAAAAACTGTTTTTT. It specifies CASSTDRGINEKLFF.

This clonotype showed up just a few times. The chain uses TRBV12-5 and TRBJ2-5; D tentatively reads TRBD1 or TRBD2 (6 bases each). V was cut by 2 bases and J by 2 bases, with 9 bases left in between. Germline lookup yields CDR1 LGHNT and CDR2 FRNRAP. The CDR3 sequence is 14 residues long. The CDR3 here is CASGLRGVQETQYF. The DNA of the CDR3 is TGTGCTAGTGGTTTGAGGGGGGTACAAGAGACCCAGTACTTC.

The chain uses TRBV28 and TRBJ2-7; D gene ambiguous. CDR1 MDHEN and CDR2 SYDVKM come from the germline V gene. This CDR3 spans 17 amino acids. Trimming cost V 3 bases and J 0 bases, with 18 bases left between them. CDR3 amino acids: CASSFIAWASSSYEQYF. The CDR3, as DNA: TGTGCCAGCAGTTTCATTGCCTGGGCTTCGAGCTCCTACGAGCAGTACTTC.